This T cell receptor (beta chain) comes out of a study of neurological immune-mediated disorders (dated by TCRdb to between 2018 and 2021). Regarding the research as a whole: Among the approximately 34 multiple sclerosis patients, relapsing-remitting MS accounted for around 30 and secondary progressive MS accounted for 3. Using UMI-based sequencing, the study compared peripheral blood TCR-beta repertoires from patients with HTLV-I-associated myelopathy (HAM/TSP), patients with multiple sclerosis, and healthy controls. The 90 to 110 TCR-beta libraries covered PBMC samples along with longitudinal samples, technical triplicates, and paired sorted CD4+ and CD8+ T-cell subsets. Of the approximately 70 subjects in the cohort, roughly 14 were HAM/TSP patients, about 34 were multiple sclerosis patients, and 20 were healthy controls. On the study overall, not on this receptor specifically: Repertoires from 18 of 34 MS patients were grouped by phylogenetic analysis into a cluster of related CDR3 sequences, suggesting a possible repertoire-level signature. The MS cluster was not associated with any clinical or MRI features, and the authors stated that larger cohorts are needed. TCR clonal expansion was highest in HAM/TSP patients and lowest in MS patients, with MS patients falling below even healthy controls. Across subjects, expanded clones never shared an identical CDR3 amino acid sequence, which suggests that the TCR-beta repertoires in every group were private.

The junction shows trimming of 0 bases on V and 2 bases on J, plus 11 bases between the germline ends. From a lookup of the germline V gene, CDR1 and CDR2 are SGHRS and YFSETQ. The CDR3 covers 16 residues, taking in both the cysteine and the phenylalanine. Only the CDR3 part of the read is kept: 48 bases, read in frame from the first base. Libraries from unsorted PBMCs were made from 2 million PBMCs kept in RNAlater at -80 degrees C until RNA extraction. The multiple sclerosis patients were enrolled in a US clinical protocol that evaluated disease progression with magnetic resonance imaging. Peripheral blood was subjected to Ficoll-Hypaque density gradient centrifugation to isolate PBMCs, which were then cryopreserved in liquid nitrogen. cDNA was synthesized by template-switch 5'RACE using a primer carrying a 10-nucleotide random unique molecular identifier by which each TCR transcript was tagged. Over 190 million TCR-beta sequences, covering 15-18 subjects, were produced in each sequencing run. Total RNA was extracted with the RNeasy kit. Using the KAPA Real-time Library Amplification kit, TCR-beta VDJ regions were amplified with primers for the TCR constant region and the 5'RACE anchor. Sample indexes and Illumina adaptors were added in a first PCR, and a second PCR then increased library yield. The roughly 650 bp TCR product was size-selected on a 2% E-gel SizeSelection system after Ampure bead purification. Before pooling, library quality was checked on a Bioanalyzer, concentration was measured with Qubit, and libraries were quantified with the Kapa Library Quantification kit. An Illumina HiSeq 2500 was used to sequence the libraries paired-end at 2 x 150 bp. To increase sequence diversity, roughly 25-31% phiX was spiked into each library pool. The study's processing was this. The quality-filtered reads were processed with the UMI-based MiGEC pipeline, whose error correction step removed more than 80% of the raw TCR sequences. VDJ genes were aligned to IMGT germline references, and clonotypes were defined by unique CDR3 amino acid sequence plus V-J genes. VDJtools evaluated clonal expansion, Shannon diversity and CDR3 relatedness (CalcPairwiseDistances, ClusterSamples); CLCbio workbench built phylogenetic trees. Using coefficient-of-variation modelling across technical triplicates, the study counted a clone as expanded if it had at least 8 unique UMIs. The public reads were reprocessed in TCRdb via fastp at Q25 and MiXCR, keeping in-frame beta chains. When rows share a CDR3 protein, they turn into one entry using the most common DNA and genes. TCRdb's processing, not the authors', yielded these V and J calls. Present in this sample are about 46,000 distinct CDR3 sequences, under 2% of which were seen just once. The ten largest make up 2.2% of the sample.

This clonotype was recorded at least ten times. Its antigen is not yet known. No per-base quality is available; no much larger clone lies one base away. Sequences were obtained from PBMCs. The TCR originated in a woman aged 35 to 49 with multiple sclerosis. The chain is encoded by TRBV5-1 joined to TRBJ2-2, with the D gene not clear enough to name. Here is the DNA: TGCGCCAGCAGCTTGGTGCAGACGTTAAACACCGGGGAGCTGTTTTTT. Its translation is CASSLVQTLNTGELFF.